The present entry profiles one TCR beta chain with its context. The antigen is unknown. These data are taken from a study of long-term antiretroviral therapy in people with HIV. The study's findings and limits: In the period from the mid-2000s to the late 2010s, blood was collected, possibly under older ART regimens. Investigators report no available data on ART adherence, viral resistance or therapy changes. HIV repertoires had narrower CDR3 length ranges than controls.

The CDR3 is made up of 15 amino acids. Trimming pared 7 bases from V and 8 bases from J, leaving 23 bases between. Germline V gene data show CDR1 as MRHNA and CDR2 as SNTAGT. An immunoSEQ assay, version v3.0, was performed at survey level. TCRdb's table, derived via immunoSEQ multiplex PCR, lists solely in-frame clones and lacks some. The data show around 15,000 clones, around four fifths seen once. The input for sequencing was unsorted PBMCs, taken 2.1 years after starting antiretroviral therapy. This chain connects TRBV6-4 to TRBJ1-2; D may be TRBD1 (5 bases). The receptor's source is a middle-aged man with HIV. Here the CDR3 DNA reads TGTGCCAGCACCCCGGGGGTCGGTCACCCGCTGGGCTACACCTTC. Translation: CASTPGVGHPLGYTF.